The T cell receptor beta chain under discussion was sequenced for a study of human T cells and chemical hapten exposure. Findings and caveats of the study: Expanded TCRs made up significantly more big CDR3 similarity clusters than controls did.

Trimming pared 0 bases from V and 7 bases from J, leaving 13 bases between. The CDR3 contains 14 residues. Per the germline V gene, CDR1 is SGHRS and CDR2 is YFSETQ. TCRdb processed the RACE reads anew with MiXCR; each CDR3 protein has one entry. This sample has nearly 350,000 distinct CDR3 sequences, with approximately 6.3% found just once. Of note for this clonotype: What it binds is not known.

Time point described: patch test 1, 2 weeks after DPC sensitization. Specified treatment: therapeutic diphenylcyclopropenone sensitization with weekly scalp DPC. This TCR derives from a woman younger than 30 with alopecia areata. Some clones in this sample may be carry-over from other donors' samples. The rearrangement links TRBV5-1 to TRBJ1-1, with D unclear. The source was whole blood, collected in connection with sensitization to the hapten diphenylcyclopropenone (DPC). CDR3 residues: CASSLEPGLGEAFF. The CDR3 DNA reads TGCGCCAGCAGCTTGGAACCCGGGCTGGGTGAAGCTTTCTTT.